The 27 T cell receptor beta chains listed next were all sequenced from one sample in a study of OX40 agonist ivuxolimab in advanced cancers. The assay was immunoSEQ multiplex PCR, and TCRdb's table has in-frame clones only and misses some. The table records about 96,000 clones, less than 95% of them present only once. The sample consisted of CD4+ or CD8+ T cells sorted from blood, taken in a trial of the OX40 agonist ivuxolimab. These receptor sequences come from an adult with an advanced solid tumor such as melanoma, head and neck, liver or kidney cancer.

The rearrangement uses TRBV13 and TRBJ2-7; 9 nucleotides align to TRBD2. V shed 4 bases and J 3 bases; nucleotides not matched to a gene: 10. This CDR3 spans 16 amino acids. Germline V gives CDR1 PRHDT, CDR2 FYEKMQ (reference sequence). The CDR3, as DNA: TGTGCCAGCAGCTCGGAGGCCGTTAGCGGGAGCTACGAGCAGTACTTC. Translated, it gives CASSSEAVSGSYEQYF.

J is TRBJ2-3 and V is TRBV5-4; maybe TRBD1 (5 bases). V lost 0 bases to trimming and J lost 3 bases, with 11 bases between them. The CDR3 has 15 amino acids. The germline gives CDR1 SGHNT, CDR2 YYREEE (reference sequence). CDR3 DNA: TGTGCCAGCAGCTTGGAGCAGGGATTGACAGATACGCAGTATTTT. This sequence encodes CASSLEQGLTDTQYF. Variable domain in full (rest from reference TRBV5-4 and TRBJ2-3): ETGVTQSPTHLIKTRGQQVTLRCSSQSGHNTVSWYQQALGQGPQFIFQYYREEENGRGNFPPRFSGLQFPNYSSELNVNALELDDSALYLCASSLEQGLTDTQYFGPGTRLTVL.

The chain has TRBV13 and TRBJ1-1, with D unresolved. The CDR3 runs 13 residues. The ends were cut back, 5 bases at V and 1 base at J, with 8 bases in the middle. Germline V gives CDR1 PRHDT, CDR2 FYEKMQ (reference sequence). CDR3 amino acids: CASSRNRNTEAFF. The CDR3 DNA follows: TGTGCCAGCAGCAGAAACCGGAACACTGAAGCTTTCTTT.

This rearrangement joins TRBV5-1 to TRBJ2-3, with 7 nucleotides matching TRBD2. Germline CDR1 is SGHRS and CDR2 is YFSETQ. The CDR3 length is 13 residues. The junction had 4 bases not matched to a gene; V was cut back by 5 bases and J by 4 bases. The CDR3 sequence: CASRFREADTQYF. The CDR3 nucleotides read TGCGCCAGCAGATTTCGGGAGGCAGATACGCAGTATTTT.

This clone appeared a few times. This chain joins TRBV7-2 and TRBJ2-1, with D perhaps given as TRBD1 or TRBD2 (5 bases each). The V end lost 5 bases, the J end lost 12 bases, and 17 bases lay between the germline ends. The germline CDR1 and CDR2 sequences are SGHTA and FQGNSA. The CDR3 consists of 13 residues. CDR3 in amino acids: CASSAQGPPVQFF. The CDR3 DNA reads TGTGCCAGCAGCGCCCAGGGACCTCCAGTGCAGTTCTTC.

This clone appeared a single time. The V call is TRBV2, the J call TRBJ1-4, with 8 bases lining up with TRBD1. The J segment lost 5 bases and the V segment lost 6 bases, leaving 8 bases of the junction unmatched. Germline assignment: CDR1 SNHLY and CDR2 FYNNEI. There are 15 residues in the CDR3. CDR3 DNA: TGTGCCAGCAGGGAACAGGGGGGGGCGAATGAAAAACTGTTTTTT. Its protein product is CASREQGGANEKLFF.

This chain uses TRBV14 with TRBJ2-3, with a weak D call TRBD1 (6 bases). Trimming stripped 2 bases from V and 0 bases from J, with 12 bases between. From germline, CDR1 is SGHDN and CDR2 FVKESK. CDR3 length: 16 amino acids. The CDR3 loop reads CASSQLPGQSTDTQYF. The CDR3 DNA follows: TGTGCCAGCAGCCAACTTCCGGGACAAAGCACAGATACGCAGTATTTT.

The chain couples TRBV21-1 to TRBJ2-2; the table assigns TRBD2, which was not confirmed against the DNA. TRBV21-1 is shown as a pseudogene. The CDR3 spans 22 residues. CDR3 sequence: CASSPVSPGLVVYTLLGGELFF. The DNA for the CDR3 is TGTGCCAGCAGCCCGGTGAGTCCGGGACTAGTAGTTTATACACTGCTAGGCGGGGAGCTGTTTTTT.

The chain recombines TRBV4-3 with TRBJ1-2, with 8 bases matching TRBD1. The CDR3 is made up of 17 amino acids. With 0 bases clipped from V and 4 bases from J, the junction kept 10 bases outside the gene matches. The V gene's germline CDR1 is LGHNA and CDR2 YSLEER. The CDR3 DNA sequence: TGCGCCAGCAGCCAAGATATTGGACAGGGTGGATTCTATGGCTACACCTTC. This sequence encodes CASSQDIGQGGFYGYTF.

The gene calls are TRBV6-5 and TRBJ1-5; D might be TRBD1 (6 bases). This CDR3 is built from 15 residues. V dropped 6 bases and J dropped 5 bases, with 17 bases sitting between them. Germline lookup yields CDR1 MNHEY and CDR2 SVGAGI. CDR3 DNA: TGTGCCAGCAGCCCAGGGTCGGGGGCCTATCAGCCCCAGCATTTT. Protein sequence: CASSPGSGAYQPQHF.

The V gene is TRBV10-3, the J gene TRBJ2-4, with 7 positions matching TRBD1. The CDR3 is made up of 13 amino acids. Trimming at V came to 0 bases and at J to 10 bases, leaving 3 bases not matched to a gene. Per germline, CDR1 ENHRY and CDR2 SYGVKD. This CDR3 is CAISESAGGIQYF. DNA for the CDR3: TGTGCCATCAGTGAGTCCGCAGGGGGAATTCAGTACTTC.

This chain joins TRBV28 and TRBJ1-1; 8 bases line up with TRBD1. V lost 5 bases and J lost 4; bases outside the gene matches: 3. Germline V CDR1 and CDR2: MDHEN, SYDVKM. The CDR3 has 13 amino acids. CDR3 DNA: TGTGCCAGCAGTGACAGGGGTGGCACTGAAGCTTTCTTT. This translates into CASSDRGGTEAFF.

The chain recombines TRBV13 with TRBJ2-2, with D possibly being TRBD2 (6 bases). The germline V gene has CDR1 PRHDT and CDR2 FYEKMQ (reference sequence). This CDR3 contains 16 residues. Trimming pared 5 bases from V and 1 base from J, leaving 14 bases between. The CDR3 nucleotides are TGTGCCAGCAGCCTCCACCTAGCGTGGAACACCGGGGAGCTGTTTTTT. Protein sequence: CASSLHLAWNTGELFF.

This clone was seen a handful of times. This chain connects TRBV7-2 to TRBJ1-2, with a weak D call TRBD1 (5 bases). The CDR3 sequence is 14 residues long. In germline, CDR1 is SGHTA, CDR2 FQGNSA. V was clipped by 1 base and J by 7 bases, with 13 bases between them. In DNA form, the CDR3 reads TGTGCCAGCAGCTTAGAAGGTTTCCAGGGTGGCTACACCTTC. It is translated as CASSLEGFQGGYTF. Combining the CDR3 with reference TRBV7-2 and TRBJ1-2 gives the whole variable domain GAGVSQSPSNKVTEKGKDVELRCDPISGHTALYWYRQSLGQGLEFLIYFQGNSAPDKSGLPSDRFSAERTGGSVSTLTIQRTQQEDSAVYLCASSLEGFQGGYTFGSGTRLTVV.

J is TRBJ2-7 and V is TRBV9, with 8 bases fitting TRBD1. Germline values: CDR1 SGDLS, CDR2 YYNGEE. This CDR3 comprises 13 residues. With 4 bases clipped from V and 6 bases from J, the junction kept 6 bases outside the gene matches. The CDR3 region has the DNA TGTGCCAGCAGCTTTGGACAGGGAAGCGAGCAGTACTTC. Amino acids: CASSFGQGSEQYF.

This sequence joins TRBV13 and TRBJ2-7; 9 bases map to TRBD2. Germline CDR1 is PRHDT and CDR2 is FYEKMQ (reference sequence). V was pared by 5 bases and J by 3 bases, with 11 bases of the junction left unmatched. The CDR3 runs 16 residues. CDR3 sequence (DNA): TGTGCCAGCAGCATGGGACTAGCCGGGGGCTACTACGAGCAGTACTTC. Amino acid sequence: CASSMGLAGGYYEQYF.

V usage is TRBV19 and J usage is TRBJ2-7; 11 nucleotides agree with TRBD2. The CDR3 loop spans 14 amino acids. CDR1 is LNHDA and CDR2 is SQIVND in the germline V gene (reference sequence). Trimming removed 6 bases from V and 3 bases from J; junction bases left unmatched: 4. CDR3 nucleotides: TGTGCCAGTAGCCTAACTAGCGGGAGCTACGAGCAGTACTTC. This gives the protein CASSLTSGSYEQYF.

The chain is built from TRBV9 and TRBJ2-3, with a possible D match to TRBD1 (5 bases). The V gene lost 3 bases and the J gene lost 6 bases, with 8 bases spanning the gap. The CDR3 extends over 12 amino acids. CDR1 is SGDLS and CDR2 is YYNGEE in the germline V gene. The chain's CDR3 is CASSEGLDTQYF. As DNA, the CDR3 is TGTGCCAGCAGCGAGGGGCTTGATACGCAGTATTTT.

This chain connects TRBV14 to TRBJ2-7, with TRBD2 matching 15 bases. The CDR3 sequence is 17 residues long. Unmatched junction bases numbered 8, after V lost 1 base and J lost 7 bases. CDR1 and CDR2 from the germline V gene are SGHDN and FVKESK. The CDR3 coding sequence is TGTGCCAGCAGCCAAGGAGGACTAGCGGGAGGGGGTTTGGAGCAGTACTTC. It is translated as CASSQGGLAGGGLEQYF.

This clone was detected a few times. The chain joins TRBV7-3 to TRBJ2-5; possibly TRBD1 for D (5 bases). V lost 5 bases to trimming and J lost 4 bases, with 14 bases between them. CDR1 and CDR2 from the germline V gene are SGHTA and FQGTGA. This CDR3 has 14 residues. Written as DNA, the CDR3 is TGTGCCAGCAGCGTGGGGCCGGGCTCAGAGACCCAGTACTTC. This sequence encodes CASSVGPGSETQYF.

CDR3 bases: TGCGCCAGCAGCCAAGGGGTTCCCACAGATACGCAGTATTTT. Encoded protein: CASSQGVPTDTQYF. This chain connects TRBV4-1 to TRBJ2-3; D not certain. V shed 1 base and J shed 2 bases, with 7 bases lying between them. Germline V CDR1 and CDR2: MGHRA, YSYEKL. There are 14 residues in the CDR3.

The chain joins TRBV29-1 to TRBJ2-2, with 12 bases lining up with TRBD1. V lost 8 bases, J lost 5 bases, and 6 bases stayed unmatched. CDR1 is SQVTM, CDR2 ANQGSEA, per germline. The CDR3 is 14 amino acids. This chain's CDR3 is CSPRDRGRTGELFF. The CDR3 nucleotides read TGCAGCCCCAGGGACAGGGGGCGAACCGGGGAGCTGTTTTTT.

V gene TRBV10-3 combines with J gene TRBJ1-2; D is perhaps TRBD1 (6 bases). Germline CDR1 reads ENHRY; CDR2 reads SYGVKD. This CDR3 is 16 amino acids long. V dropped 6 bases and J dropped 5 bases, with 22 bases sitting between them. The DNA for the CDR3 is TGTGCCATCAGACTACCAGGGGAGGGCACCAGGTATGGCTACACCTTC. Protein product: CAIRLPGEGTRYGYTF.

The genes are TRBV7-2 and TRBJ2-3, with 10 bases matching TRBD2. CDR3 size: 14 residues. Losses at the gene ends were 7 bases for V and 4 bases for J; bases not matched to a gene: 5. Germline lookup yields CDR1 SGHTA and CDR2 FQGNSA. This CDR3 is CASTAGGGSDTQYF. CDR3 coding DNA: TGTGCCAGCACAGCGGGAGGGGGGTCAGATACGCAGTATTTT.

The chain uses TRBV10-3 and TRBJ2-7; 8 bases map to TRBD2. Germline CDR1 and CDR2: ENHRY and SYGVKD. J was trimmed by 0 bases and V by 1 base; bases with no gene match: 11. This CDR3 contains 18 residues. In DNA form, the CDR3 reads TGTGCCATCAGTGAGTGGGCTGCGACGGGAGGGGTCTCCTACGAGCAGTACTTC. Translating it yields CAISEWAATGGVSYEQYF.

This clone was seen only once. The rearrangement joins TRBV7-2 to TRBJ2-2; no definite D call. Germline loops: CDR1 SGHTA, CDR2 FQGNSA. V was trimmed by 1 base and J by 6 bases, leaving 9 bases between them. This CDR3 has 14 residues. The CDR3 is CASSLVGSSGELFF. The CDR3 DNA reads TGTGCCAGCAGCTTAGTAGGGTCGTCCGGGGAGCTGTTTTTT.

The rearrangement uses TRBV7-9 and TRBJ1-1; D is perhaps TRBD1 (6 bases). The CDR3 covers 16 residues. Between the trimmed V and J ends, which lost 5 bases and 3 bases, there was a span of 19 bases. Per germline, CDR1 SEHNR and CDR2 FQNEAQ (reference sequence). The CDR3 nucleotides read TGTGCCAGCAGCCCCCAGCTGGGGGGCCGGGACACTGAAGCTTTCTTT. Amino acid sequence: CASSPQLGGRDTEAFF.